The 25 T cell receptor beta chains below all came from one sample that was sequenced in a study of blood T cells in healthy people across ages. Next came a second PCR, run for about 6 to 12 cycles, which used a sample-barcoded 5' primer along with a J-beta primer mix. TCRdb independently ran MiXCR on the 5' RACE reads; one entry per CDR3 protein. The repertoire holds roughly 1,700,000 distinct CDR3 sequences, with 25% to 30% as singletons. Material: blood. Receptor source: a woman aged 25 to 45 in good health.

The chain joins TRBV18 to TRBJ2-5, with unresolved D. The J call is doubtful: the DNA matches TRBJ2-7 better. The CDR3 has 13 amino acids. Germline CDR1 KGHSH, CDR2 LQKENI. CDR3 nucleotide sequence: TGTGCCAGCTCGACCAGCGCCGATAACGAGCAGTACTTC. Protein product: CASSTSADNEQYF.

This clonotype was seen at least ten times. The V and J genes are TRBV7-2 and TRBJ2-1; D unresolved. Trimming left V 3 bases short and J 2 bases short, with 14 bases between. The CDR3 has 16 residues. Germline CDR1 reads SGHTA; CDR2 reads FQGNSA. The CDR3 spells CASSFSLAAAYNEQFF. In DNA, the CDR3 is TGTGCCAGCAGCTTTTCCCTGGCGGCTGCCTACAATGAGCAGTTCTTC.

The CDR3 sequence: CASSESTTARAQYF. CDR3 sequence (DNA): TGCGCCAGCAGTGAGTCGACTACCGCCAGGGCCCAGTACTTC. The rearrangement links TRBV10-1 to TRBJ2-5; either TRBD1 or TRBD2 may fit D (5 bases each). Germline assignment: CDR1 WNHNN and CDR2 SYGVQD (reference sequence). Between the trimmed V and J ends, which lost 0 bases and 9 bases, there was a span of 14 bases. The CDR3 has 14 amino acids.

This clonotype came up a few times. J is TRBJ2-1 and V is TRBV7-3; D could derive from TRBD1 or TRBD2 (6 bases each). The CDR3 is 14 residues long. Germline lookup yields CDR1 SGHTA and CDR2 FQGTGA. V was cut by 5 bases and J by 8 bases, with 16 bases left in between. CDR3 bases: TGTGCCAGCAGCCCCCGGTGGGGGGCCGATGAGCAGTTCTTC. As protein: CASSPRWGADEQFF.

V and J are TRBV24-1 and TRBJ2-7, with D perhaps TRBD1 or TRBD2 (5 bases each). The CDR3 consists of 15 residues. Trimming pared 3 bases from V and 2 bases from J, leaving 13 bases between. Germline V gene lookup returns CDR1 KGHDR and CDR2 SFDVKD. The CDR3 sequence is CATSDAGTATYEQYF. CDR3 in DNA: TGTGCCACCAGTGATGCCGGGACGGCGACCTACGAGCAGTACTTC.

This chain connects TRBV12-3 or TRBV12-4 to TRBJ1-1; the match to TRBD1 covers 10 bases. The CDR3 spans 17 residues. The V gene end was trimmed by 1 base and the J gene end by 7 bases; junction bases not matched to a gene: 12. The DNA of the CDR3 is TGTGCCAGCAGTTTAGTTGCCGGGACAGGGGAAGAGGGTGAAGCTTTCTTT. Protein: CASSLVAGTGEEGEAFF.

With respect to this clonotype: Possible read error: a much larger clone is one base away. The rearrangement joins TRBV29-1 to TRBJ2-1; no clear D gene. The germline V gene has CDR1 SQVTM and CDR2 ANQGSEA. This CDR3 is 14 amino acids long. Trimming left V 6 bases short and J 10 bases short, with 22 bases between. The CDR3 sequence: CSVGESHQSWEQFF. The CDR3 bases are TGCAGCGTAGGAGAGTCCCACCAGTCGTGGGAGCAGTTCTTC.

This clonotype was seen at least ten times. The genes are TRBV5-5 and TRBJ2-3; D is undetermined. The germline gives CDR1 SGHKS, CDR2 YYEKEE (reference sequence). V was clipped by 3 bases and J by 5 bases, with 10 bases between them. The CDR3 loop spans 13 amino acids. The CDR3 bases are TGTGCCAGCAGCTACGGGTCGCAAGATACGCAGTATTTT. Its translation: CASSYGSQDTQYF. The full variable domain, its missing parts supplied by reference TRBV5-5 and TRBJ2-3, is DAGVTQSPTHLIKTRGQQVTLRCSPISGHKSVSWYQQVLGQGPQFIFQYYEKEERGRGNFPDRFSARQFPNYSSELNVNALLLGDSALYLCASSYGSQDTQYFGPGTRLTVL.

The chain uses TRBV12-3 or TRBV12-4 and TRBJ2-5; 7 bases agree with TRBD1. Losses at the gene ends were 6 bases for V and 5 bases for J; bases not matched to a gene: 6. The CDR3 is 13 residues long. CDR3 amino acids: CASSPTGSETQYF. CDR3 in DNA: TGTGCCAGCAGCCCGACAGGGAGCGAGACCCAGTACTTC.

Points on this clonotype: Its ends do not fully match the called genes, so a read error is possible. The CDR3 sequence is CSARGVATNEKLFF. Written as DNA, the CDR3 is TGCAGCGCTAGGGGGGTTGCAACTAATGAAAAGCTGTTTTTT. The chain links TRBV20-1 to TRBJ1-4, with a tentative D call TRBD1 (6 bases). The CDR3 runs to 14 residues. CDR1 is DFQATT and CDR2 is SNEGSKA in the germline V gene (reference sequence).

In its sample, this clonotype was seen a few times. The chain recombines TRBV10-3 with TRBJ2-3, with a weak D call TRBD2 (5 bases). This CDR3 is built from 16 residues. Germline-derived CDR1 and CDR2 are ENHRY and SYGVKD. V gave up 0 bases and J gave up 2 bases, with 12 bases separating them. CDR3 DNA: TGTGCCATCAGTGAGTCGAACGGGGAAAACACAGATACGCAGTATTTT. It encodes CAISESNGENTDTQYF.

V and J are TRBV3-1 and TRBJ2-1; the D is unclear. Trimming took off 0 bases at V and 10 bases at J, with 13 bases between the two ends. The CDR3 consists of 14 residues. The germline V gene encodes CDR1 LGHDT and CDR2 YNNKEL (reference sequence). The CDR3 region has the DNA TGTGCCAGCAGCCAAGAACTCAACGCCAAAGAGCAGTTCTTC. This gives the protein CASSQELNAKEQFF.

Comments on this clonotype: This CDR3 fails to terminate in the conserved phenylalanine or tryptophan, so it likely reflects a read error. This chain connects TRBV5-5 to TRBJ2-2; 9 nucleotides align to TRBD1. The CDR3 totals 17 residues. The germline V gene has CDR1 SGHKS and CDR2 YYEKEE (reference sequence). The V segment lost 5 bases and the J segment 0 bases; nucleotides outside the gene matches: 8. CDR3 sequence reads: CASSFTRDRANTGELFL. CDR3 nucleotide sequence: TGTGCCAGCAGTTTCACCCGGGACAGGGCGAACACCGGGGAGCTGTTTTTG.

This clonotype was seen ten or more times. This chain links TRBV29-1 with TRBJ2-7; 12 bases are shared with TRBD2. The CDR3 consists of 13 residues. Germline-derived CDR1 and CDR2 are SQVTM and ANQGSEA. Losses at the gene ends were 4 bases for V and 2 bases for J; bases not matched to a gene: 0. As DNA, the CDR3 is TGCAGCGTTGGACTAGCGGGAGCCTACGAGCAGTACTTC. This encodes CSVGLAGAYEQYF.

This clonotype was found a few times. This chain connects TRBV11-2 to TRBJ2-5; 13 bases agree with TRBD2. The DNA end is a closer match to TRBJ2-7, so the J assignment may be wrong. The length of the CDR3 is 15 residues. Germline values: CDR1 SGHAT, CDR2 FQNNGV. CDR3: CASSVTGLAGLEQYF. The DNA of the CDR3 is TGTGCCAGCAGCGTAACGGGACTAGCGGGACTCGAGCAGTACTTC.

As for this clonotype: This could be a read error, since a much larger clone is one nucleotide away. This chain links TRBV7-9 with TRBJ2-1, with D maybe TRBD2 (6 bases). The assigned J gene may be wrong: the sequence end matches TRBJ2-7 better. The CDR3 loop spans 15 amino acids. Germline loops: CDR1 SEHNR, CDR2 FQNEAQ (reference sequence). The CDR3 nucleotides are TGTGCCAGCAGCTTAGTAGCGGACCCCTACAATGAGCAGTACTTC. Protein product: CASSLVADPYNEQYF.

This clonotype was seen a handful of times. This sequence joins TRBV15 and TRBJ2-1, with 8 bases fitting TRBD1. The CDR3 has 13 residues. V was clipped by 3 bases and J by 8 bases; unmatched bases: 3. Germline CDR1 is LNHNV and CDR2 is YYDKDF (reference sequence). The CDR3 nucleotides read TGTGCCACCAGCAGTACAGGGGGAGATGAGCAGTTCTTC. Translated, it gives CATSSTGGDEQFF.

This clonotype showed up just a few times. This CDR3 is CASNPGRAAHEQYF. DNA of the CDR3: TGTGCCAGCAACCCAGGCAGGGCTGCCCACGAGCAGTACTTC. The chain carries TRBV6-6 and TRBJ2-7; D possibly corresponds to TRBD1 (5 bases). The CDR3 sequence is 14 residues long. Per the germline V gene, CDR1 is MNHNY and CDR2 is SVGAGI (reference sequence). Trimming removed 7 bases from V and 5 bases from J, with 18 bases in between.

The rearrangement links TRBV5-6 to TRBJ2-1; a weak D match, TRBD1 (6 bases). The V end lost 2 bases, the J end lost 6 bases, and 12 bases lay between the germline ends. Germline CDR1 is SGHDT and CDR2 is YYEEEE. The CDR3 has 14 amino acids. This chain's CDR3 is CASSFYDRRNEQFF. The CDR3 region has the DNA TGTGCCAGCAGCTTTTATGACAGGCGCAATGAGCAGTTCTTC.

This clonotype has only a few counts. CDR3 sequence reads: CASSVGSAPDEKLFF. CDR3 in DNA: TGTGCCAGCAGCGTAGGATCCGCGCCGGATGAAAAACTGTTTTTT. The chain links TRBV9 to TRBJ1-4; no definite D call. This CDR3 spans 15 amino acids. Trimming left V 0 bases short and J 6 bases short, with 12 bases between. Germline V lookup: CDR1 SGDLS, CDR2 YYNGEE.

This clonotype has at least ten counts. The chain uses TRBV12-3 or TRBV12-4 and TRBJ1-2; possible D gene TRBD1, 5 bases. V was trimmed by 2 bases and J by 8 bases, leaving 12 bases between them. This CDR3 contains 13 residues. The CDR3 coding sequence is TGTGCCAGCAGTTTAAGGGGCCAGAGGGGCTACACCTTC. It translates to CASSLRGQRGYTF.

The chain employs TRBV6-5 and TRBJ1-2; 12 bases fit TRBD1. This CDR3 comprises 15 residues. J lost 4 bases, V lost 6 bases, and 6 bases had no gene match. Germline V lookup: CDR1 MNHEY, CDR2 SVGAGI. This CDR3 is CASRPPGQGAYGYTF. The CDR3 DNA reads as TGTGCCAGCAGGCCTCCGGGACAGGGGGCCTATGGCTACACCTTC.

Only a few counts were recorded for this clonotype. V and J are TRBV7-9 and TRBJ2-5; D tentatively reads TRBD1 or TRBD2 (6 bases each). Deletions cut 5 bases from V and 5 bases from J, with 15 bases between. The CDR3 covers 14 residues. Germline-derived CDR1 and CDR2 are SEHNR and FQNEAQ (reference sequence). DNA of the CDR3: TGTGCCAGCAGCGCCGAGGGGGGTTTGGAGACCCAGTACTTC. Protein product: CASSAEGGLETQYF.

This sequence joins TRBV5-1 and TRBJ1-4, with D unclear. Trimming shortened V by 5 bases and J by 4 bases, and 18 bases separated the two germline ends. The CDR3 sequence is 16 residues long. Germline-derived CDR1 and CDR2 are SGHRS and YFSETQ. CDR3 sequence: CASRSLVAGGNEKLFF. In nucleotides, the CDR3 is TGCGCCAGCAGGAGTTTGGTTGCAGGAGGTAATGAAAAACTGTTTTTT.

V and J are TRBV20-1 and TRBJ2-1; D gene ambiguous. Germline lookup yields CDR1 DFQATT and CDR2 SNEGSKA (reference sequence). The V and J ends lost 1 base and 9 bases respectively, with 10 bases between them. This CDR3 comprises 12 residues. CDR3 bases: TGCAGTGCTAGAGCCCTAAAGGCTGAGCAGTTCTTC. Translated, it gives CSARALKAEQFF.